This T cell receptor (beta chain) was recovered during a study of sequential checkpoint blockade in melanoma. Background on the study: Randomization was 1:1 between first-line nivolumab→ipilimumab and ipilimumab→nivolumab.

This clone was counted a few times. Germline V gene data show CDR1 as SGHVT and CDR2 as SQSDAQ. The CDR3 extends over 13 amino acids. V shed 2 bases and J shed 3 bases, with 8 bases lying between them. This table comes from immunoSEQ multiplex PCR, and its TCRdb copy is limited to in-frame clones, with some not included. This table holds around 37,000 clones, roughly 32% found once. Specified treatment: randomized to nivolumab then ipilimumab (arm A) or the reverse (arm B). This TCR came from a human donor with melanoma. This chain joins TRBV7-4 and TRBJ2-7; possibly TRBD1 for D (6 bases). The sample here was tumor tissue (inferred from file names), taken from a patient given nivolumab and ipilimumab in sequence. CDR3 loop: CASSLQQGYEQYF. The CDR3 nucleotides are TGTGCCAGCAGCTTACAACAGGGCTACGAGCAGTACTTC.